This record concerns one T cell receptor beta chain sequence. The data stem from a study of shared T cell receptors in the human thymus. The assay was immunoSEQ multiplex PCR, and TCRdb's table has in-frame clones only and misses some. The repertoire consists of about 660,000 clones, with 88% occurring once and the leading ten covering around 0.01%. Germline CDR1 reads MNHEY; CDR2 reads SMNVEV (reference sequence). The CDR3 is 16 residues long. The V gene end was trimmed by 2 bases and the J gene end by 5 bases; junction bases not matched to a gene: 8. Separately, the same data were catalogued under a study of human thymus T cells. As reported in that work: During corrective heart surgery, resections were taken, and the thymus tissue came from them. Related research reported highly overlapping thymic repertoires among unrelated individuals.

This receptor was identified in a boy under two years old with a congenital heart defect. Source material: thymocytes. This rearrangement joins TRBV27 to TRBJ1-5, with 8 bases fitting TRBD1. CDR3 sequence (DNA): TGTGCCAGCAGTTTAACCCACAGGGGGTTTGATCAGCCCCAGCATTTT. Amino acids: CASSLTHRGFDQPQHF.